This is a list of T cell receptor beta chains from one sample in a study of CD8 T cells in ankylosing spondylitis. TCRdb used MiXCR to reprocess the 5' RACE reads, holding one entry per CDR3 protein. The table lists about 88,000 distinct CDR3 sequences, under 30% of them singletons. Sample: blood, either unsorted or a sorted T cell fraction (not recorded which). These TCRs come from a male donor with ankylosing spondylitis or in good health (not recorded which). The CDR3 runs from the conserved cysteine through the conserved F or W. Each record gives: clone size, D gene, V gene, J gene, CDR3 DNA, CDR3 protein. D genes are given only for firm matches. Some rows have no size entry. The others give once, few or many, or a class for an expanded clone.

>few|.|TRBV27|TRBJ1-2
TGTGCCAGCAGTCCGCTCGCGGGGAACTATGGCTACACCTTC
CASSPLAGNYGYTF
>few|TRBD2|TRBV5-1|TRBJ2-3
TGCGCCAGCAGCTCGCGGGGGATGGATACGCAGTATTTT
CASSSRGMDTQYF
>.|TRBD1|TRBV10-2|TRBJ2-1
TGCGCCAGCAGCGGACAGGGGGCCTCGGAGCAGTTCTTC
CASSGQGASEQFF
>.|.|TRBV7-9|TRBJ1-2
TGTGCCAGCAGCAGGGACCAGCTAAACTATGGCTACACCTTC
CASSRDQLNYGYTF
>few|.|TRBV6-1|TRBJ1-6
TGTGCCAGCCTGGGGGGCTCCTATAATTCACCCCTCCACTTT
CASLGGSYNSPLHF
>.|.|TRBV12-3/TRBV12-4|TRBJ1-5
TGTGCCAGCAGCCCGGCGAGAGATCAGCCCCAGCATTTT
CASSPARDQPQHF
>few|.|TRBV5-1|TRBJ2-3
TGCGCCAGCAGCGTGGACTGGGATCGCACAGATACGCAGTATTTT
CASSVDWDRTDTQYF
>few|.|TRBV20-1|TRBJ2-2
TGCAGTGCTCTAGTTGCCTCTCAAGCGAACACCGGGGAGCTGTTTTTT
CSALVASQANTGELFF
>few|.|TRBV20-1|TRBJ2-1
TGCAGTGCTAGAGGGGCTATTGGCAATGAGCAGTTCTTC
CSARGAIGNEQFF
>few|.|TRBV3-1|TRBJ2-1
TGTGCCAGCAGCCGAAGACTAGTCGGGAATGAGCAGTTCTTC
CASSRRLVGNEQFF
>few|.|TRBV7-2|TRBJ2-5
TGTGCCAGCAGCTTATTTGGGCAGTTCCAAGAGACCCAGTACTTC
CASSLFGQFQETQYF
>.|TRBD1|TRBV18|TRBJ1-5
TGTGCCAGCTCACTACTGGACAGGGCAGGGCAGCCCCAGCATTTT
CASSLLDRAGQPQHF
>.|.|TRBV5-5|TRBJ2-2
TGTGCCAGCAGCCCGACTAGTAAGAACGGGGAGCTGTTTTTT
CASSPTSKNGELFF
>.|.|TRBV12-5|TRBJ2-1
TGTGCTAGTGGTTGGGTACCAAAAGGGGTCGCTACGTACTCCTACAATGAGCAGTTCTTC
CASGWVPKGVATYSYNEQFF
>few|TRBD1|TRBV7-2|TRBJ1-1
TGTGCCAGCAGCGACAGGACAGGCCCGCTAGCTTTCTTT
CASSDRTGPLAFF
>.|TRBD2|TRBV28|TRBJ2-4
TGTGCCAGCATGACTAGCGGGGACCCTCACATTCAGTACTTC
CASMTSGDPHIQYF
>once|TRBD2|TRBV5-1|TRBJ2-2
TGCGCCAGCAGCTCCGGGGGGACCAACACCGGGGAGCTGTTTTTT
CASSSGGTNTGELFF
>few|TRBD1|TRBV18|TRBJ2-1
TGTGCCAGCGCTCGGGACAGGACTAACAATGAGCAGTTCTTC
CASARDRTNNEQFF
>.|.|TRBV7-3|TRBJ2-7
TGTGCCAGCAGCCAGACAGGATCCTACGAGCAGTACTTC
CASSQTGSYEQYF
>.|TRBD2|TRBV5-5|TRBJ2-4
TGTGCCAGCAGCTTCTATAGCGGGGACGCCAAAAACATTCAGTACTTC
CASSFYSGDAKNIQYF
>few|.|TRBV5-1|TRBJ2-7
TGCGCCAGCAGGTTCTCCGGGCCCTACGAGCAGTACTTC
CASRFSGPYEQYF
>.|TRBD1|TRBV6-2/TRBV6-3|TRBJ1-4
TGTGCCAGCAGATTGGACAGGGATCGGGAAAAACTGTTTTTT
CASRLDRDREKLFF
>.|.|TRBV2|TRBJ1-2
TGTGCCAGCAGTGAGCGCAGGGCCGGAGGCTACACCTTC
CASSERRAGGYTF
>.|TRBD2|TRBV29-1|TRBJ2-1
TGCAGCGTTGTTATTCGGGTAATTGGGACTAGCGTCAATGAGCAGTTCTTC
CSVVIRVIGTSVNEQFF
>few|.|TRBV3-1|TRBJ2-4
TGTGCCAGCAGCCAAGGCGTCGCCAAAAACATTCAGTACTTC
CASSQGVAKNIQYF
>many|.|TRBV20-1|TRBJ1-5
TGCAGTGCTAGGTTGTCAGGCCTCCATCAGCCCCAGCATTTT
CSARLSGLHQPQHF
>few|.|TRBV5-5|TRBJ1-1
TGTGCCAGCAGCTTCGACGGGTTGAACACTGAAGCTTTCTTT
CASSFDGLNTEAFF
>few|.|TRBV2|TRBJ2-3
TGTGCCAGAGGGACTCCCACAGATACGCAGTATTTT
CARGTPTDTQYF
>.|.|TRBV12-3/TRBV12-4|TRBJ2-1
TGTGCCAGCAGTTCGGTGGAGAATGAGCAGTTCTTC
CASSSVENEQFF
>few|TRBD2|TRBV20-1|TRBJ2-1
TGCAGTGCTAGAGCCTTCACTAGCGGGAGCTTCAATGAGCAGTTCTTC
CSARAFTSGSFNEQFF
>many|.|TRBV20-1|TRBJ1-3
TGCAGTGCTAGAGATGGGGGAAGGGGCTTTACTTCTGGAAACACCATATATTTT
CSARDGGRGFTSGNTIYF
>many|TRBD1|TRBV15|TRBJ2-7
TGTGCCACCAATCCGGGACAGGGACCCTACGAGCAGTACTTC
CATNPGQGPYEQYF
>many|.|TRBV20-1|TRBJ2-7
TGCAGTGCTACGTATCACCACGAGCAGTACTTC
CSATYHHEQYF